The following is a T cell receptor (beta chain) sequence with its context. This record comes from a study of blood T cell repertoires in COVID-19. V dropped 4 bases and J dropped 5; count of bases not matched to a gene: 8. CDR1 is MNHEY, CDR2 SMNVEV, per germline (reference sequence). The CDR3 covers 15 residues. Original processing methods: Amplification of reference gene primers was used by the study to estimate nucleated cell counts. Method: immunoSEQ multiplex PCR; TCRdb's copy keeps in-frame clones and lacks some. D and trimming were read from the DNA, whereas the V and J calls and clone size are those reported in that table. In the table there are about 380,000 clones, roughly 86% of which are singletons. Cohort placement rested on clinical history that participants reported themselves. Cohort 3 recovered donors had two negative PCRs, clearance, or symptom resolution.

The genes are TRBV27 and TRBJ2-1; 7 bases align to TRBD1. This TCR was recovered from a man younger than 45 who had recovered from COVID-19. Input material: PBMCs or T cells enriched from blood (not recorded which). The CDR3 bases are TGTGCCAGCAGTTCGACAGGGTACATCGACAATGAGCAGTTCTTC. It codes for CASSSTGYIDNEQFF.